The 5 T cell receptor beta chains listed next were all sequenced from one sample in a study of T-cell memory formation after mild COVID-19. TCRdb called the 5' RACE reads again in MiXCR, with one record for every CDR3 protein. The repertoire includes some 110,000 distinct CDR3 sequences, 9.5% to 15% of them detected once, and roughly 30% sits in the top ten. Material for sequencing was PBMCs or a T cell subset sorted from them (not recorded which). Receptor source: an adult woman who had mild COVID-19 (a few samples of this study predate the infection). Cell type and time point are not known.

This clonotype was seen a handful of times. The chain recombines TRBV5-1 with TRBJ2-1; D gene uncertain. This CDR3 has 11 residues. CDR1 SGHRS and CDR2 YFSETQ come from the germline V gene. Deletions cut 7 bases from V and 4 bases from J, with 6 bases between. The CDR3 DNA is TGCGCCAGCGTGGGATACAATGAGCAGTTCTTC. Its translation: CASVGYNEQFF.

J is TRBJ2-1 and V is TRBV2, with 11 bases aligning to TRBD2. The CDR3 contains 14 residues. Germline CDR1 and CDR2: SNHLY and FYNNEI. The trim removed 6 bases at V and 10 bases at J, leaving 8 bases unmatched. CDR3 in DNA: TGTGCCAGCAGGCTTAGCGGGGGGGCTTCGGAGCAGTTCTTC. Its protein is CASRLSGGASEQFF.

The chain recombines TRBV6-5 with TRBJ2-7, with 11 bases matching TRBD2. The germline V gene encodes CDR1 MNHEY and CDR2 SVGAGI. The CDR3 extends over 17 amino acids. The J segment lost 0 bases and the V segment lost 8 bases, leaving 12 bases of the junction unmatched. CDR3 loop: CASLPSGLAGPSYEQYF. CDR3 DNA sequence: TGTGCCAGCCTACCCTCCGGACTAGCGGGTCCCTCCTACGAGCAGTACTTC.

This clonotype has a handful of counts. The chain carries TRBV9 and TRBJ2-7; D is possibly TRBD1 or TRBD2 (6 bases each). Trimming removed 3 bases from V and 5 bases from J, with 15 bases in between. The CDR3 spans 14 residues. Per germline, CDR1 SGDLS and CDR2 YYNGEE. CDR3 loop: CASSEGGRANEQYF. The CDR3 DNA reads as TGTGCCAGCAGCGAGGGGGGCAGAGCTAACGAGCAGTACTTC.

This sequence joins TRBV19 and TRBJ2-3; TRBD2 is a possible D gene (5 bases). V was cut by 3 bases and J by 3 bases, with 16 bases left in between. Germline V lookup: CDR1 LNHDA, CDR2 SQIVND (reference sequence). The CDR3 runs 16 residues. CDR3 residues: CASSIAASSWTDTQYF. The CDR3 DNA sequence: TGTGCCAGTAGTATTGCTGCTAGCTCTTGGACAGATACGCAGTATTTT.